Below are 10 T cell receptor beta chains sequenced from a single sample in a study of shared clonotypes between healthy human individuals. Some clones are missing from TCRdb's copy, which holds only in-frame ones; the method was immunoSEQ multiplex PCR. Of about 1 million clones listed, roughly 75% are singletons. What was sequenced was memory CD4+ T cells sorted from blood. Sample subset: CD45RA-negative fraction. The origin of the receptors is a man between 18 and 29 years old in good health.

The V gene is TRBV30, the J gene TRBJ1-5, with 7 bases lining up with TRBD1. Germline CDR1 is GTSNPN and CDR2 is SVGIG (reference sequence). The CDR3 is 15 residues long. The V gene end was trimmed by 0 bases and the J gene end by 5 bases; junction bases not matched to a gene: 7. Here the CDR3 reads CAWSVRGGEDQPQHF. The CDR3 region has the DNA TGTGCCTGGAGTGTGAGAGGGGGCGAGGATCAGCCCCAGCATTTT.

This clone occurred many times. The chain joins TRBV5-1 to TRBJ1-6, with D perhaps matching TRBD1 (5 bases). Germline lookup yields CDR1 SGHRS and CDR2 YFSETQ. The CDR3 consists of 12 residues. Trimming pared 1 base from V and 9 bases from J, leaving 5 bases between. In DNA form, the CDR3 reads TGCGCCAGCAGCTTGCAGGGTTCACCCCTCCACTTT. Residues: CASSLQGSPLHF.

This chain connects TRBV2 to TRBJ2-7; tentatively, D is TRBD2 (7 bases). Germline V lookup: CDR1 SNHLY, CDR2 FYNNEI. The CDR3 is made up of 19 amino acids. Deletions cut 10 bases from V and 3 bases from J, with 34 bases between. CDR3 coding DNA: TGTGCCACCTCCGGCGGAGGGGGAAGTTTACTAGCGCCTGGCTACGAGCAGTACTTC. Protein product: CATSGGGGSLLAPGYEQYF. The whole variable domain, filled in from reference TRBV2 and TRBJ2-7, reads EPEVTQTPSHQVTQMGQEVILRCVPISNHLYFYWYRQILGQKVEFLVSFYNNEISEKSEIFDDQFSVERPDGSNFTLKIRSTKLEDSAMYFCATSGGGGSLLAPGYEQYFGPGTRLTVT.

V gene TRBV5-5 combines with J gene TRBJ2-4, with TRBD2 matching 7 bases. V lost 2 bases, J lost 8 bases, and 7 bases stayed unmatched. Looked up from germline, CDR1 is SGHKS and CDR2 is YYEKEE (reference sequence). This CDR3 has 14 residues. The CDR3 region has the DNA TGTGCCAGCAGCTTTCGGGGAGGGGAGGACATTCAGTACTTC. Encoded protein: CASSFRGGEDIQYF.

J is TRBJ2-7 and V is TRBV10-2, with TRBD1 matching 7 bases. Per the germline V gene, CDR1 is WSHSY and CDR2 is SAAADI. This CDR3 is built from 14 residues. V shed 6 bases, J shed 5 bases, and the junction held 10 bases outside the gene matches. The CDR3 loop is CASRGQAPINEQYF. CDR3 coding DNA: TGCGCCAGCAGAGGACAGGCGCCGATTAACGAGCAGTACTTC.

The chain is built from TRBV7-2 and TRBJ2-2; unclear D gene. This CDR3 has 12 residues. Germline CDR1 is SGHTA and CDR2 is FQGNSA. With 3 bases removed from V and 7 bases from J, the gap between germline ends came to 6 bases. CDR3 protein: CASSLMGGELFF. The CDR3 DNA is TGTGCCAGCAGCTTGATGGGCGGGGAGCTGTTTTTT.

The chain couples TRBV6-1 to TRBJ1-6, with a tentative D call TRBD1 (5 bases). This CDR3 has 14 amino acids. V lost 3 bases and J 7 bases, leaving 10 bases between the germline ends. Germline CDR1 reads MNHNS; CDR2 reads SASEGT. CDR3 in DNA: TGTGCCAGCAGTGAGGGACGGAGAAATTCACCCCTCCACTTT. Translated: CASSEGRRNSPLHF.

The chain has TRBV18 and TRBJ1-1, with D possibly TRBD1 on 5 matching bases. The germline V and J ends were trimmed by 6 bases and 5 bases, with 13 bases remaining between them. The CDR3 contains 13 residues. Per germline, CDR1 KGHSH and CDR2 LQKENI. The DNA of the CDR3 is TGTGCCAGCTCGGAGGGGTACGGGACTGAAGCTTTCTTT. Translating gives CASSEGYGTEAFF. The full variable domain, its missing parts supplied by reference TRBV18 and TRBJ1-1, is NAGVMQNPRHLVRRRGQEARLRCSPMKGHSHVYWYRQLPEEGLKFMVYLQKENIIDESGMPKERFSAEFPKEGPSILRIQQVVRGDSAAYFCASSEGYGTEAFFGQGTRLTVV.

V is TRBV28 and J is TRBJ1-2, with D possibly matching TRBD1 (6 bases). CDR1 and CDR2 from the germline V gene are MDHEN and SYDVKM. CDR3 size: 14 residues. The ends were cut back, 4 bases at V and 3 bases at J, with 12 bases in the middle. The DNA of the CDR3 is TGTGCCAGCAGTTCGACCAGGGGATACTATGGCTACACCTTC. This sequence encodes CASSSTRGYYGYTF.

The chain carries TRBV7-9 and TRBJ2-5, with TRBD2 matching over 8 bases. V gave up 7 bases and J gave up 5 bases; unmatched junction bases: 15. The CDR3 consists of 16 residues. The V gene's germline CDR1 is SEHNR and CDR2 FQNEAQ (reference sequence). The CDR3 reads CASTLGAGETRETQYF. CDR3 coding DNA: TGTGCCAGCACCCTCGGAGCGGGAGAAACGCGGGAGACCCAGTACTTC.